The 16 T cell receptor beta chains below all came from one sample that was sequenced in a study of neurological immune-mediated disorders (dated by TCRdb to 2018 to 2020). Library generation was performed with 5' RACE. The sequencer listed for this sample is Illumina HiSeq 2500. Starting from the raw public reads, TCRdb applied fastp trimming at Q25, assembled clones with MiXCR and retained in-frame beta chains. Under each unique CDR3 protein, matching rows form one entry showing the most common genes and DNA. A total of tens of thousands of distinct CDR3 sequences appear in this sample, approximately 5.3% of them only once. The top ten clones comprise approximately 2.1% of the sample. Sample: CD4+ T cells from blood. The origin of the receptors is a woman in her fifties or sixties in good health.

This clonotype has a count of ten or more. The CDR3 DNA reads TGTGCCAGCACTAGCGAGAGGGCTACTAGCAATCAGCCCCAGCATTTT. This translates into CASTSERATSNQPQHF. The J gene is TRBJ1-5, the V gene TRBV7-9, with unresolved D. Germline V lookup: CDR1 SEHNR, CDR2 FQNEAQ (reference sequence). This CDR3 spans 16 amino acids. The V end lost 7 bases, the J end lost 0 bases, and 16 bases lay between the germline ends.

The rearrangement links TRBV7-9 to TRBJ1-2; 7 bases match TRBD1. The CDR3 totals 13 residues. Germline V gives CDR1 SEHNR, CDR2 FQNEAQ (reference sequence). V dropped 5 bases and J dropped 7; count of bases not matched to a gene: 7. CDR3 DNA sequence: TGTGCCAGCAGCCCTAGACAGGGACTTGGCTACACCTTC. This translates into CASSPRQGLGYTF.

This clonotype was seen many times. The gene calls are TRBV7-2 and TRBJ2-1; 8 bases are a match to TRBD2. Trimming cost V 8 bases and J 6 bases; bases outside gene matches: 15. The germline V gene has CDR1 SGHTA and CDR2 FQGNSA. This CDR3 contains 16 residues. CDR3: CASSAGPGGAVNEQFF. The CDR3 DNA reads TGTGCCAGCTCAGCAGGCCCGGGGGGGGCCGTCAATGAGCAGTTCTTC.

This clonotype was seen at least ten times. The rearrangement links TRBV5-1 to TRBJ1-1; D unclear. The V gene lost 0 bases and the J gene lost 1 base, with 7 bases spanning the gap. Germline values: CDR1 SGHRS, CDR2 YFSETQ. The CDR3 is 14 amino acids. As DNA, the CDR3 is TGCGCCAGCAGCTTGGGGCGGACGAACACTGAAGCTTTCTTT. Protein product: CASSLGRTNTEAFF. The full variable domain, completed using reference TRBV5-1 and TRBJ1-1, is KAGVTQTPRYLIKTRGQQVTLSCSPISGHRSVSWYQQTPGQGLQFLFEYFSETQRNKGNFPGRFSGRQFSNSRSEMNVSTLELGDSALYLCASSLGRTNTEAFFGQGTRLTVV.

This clonotype occurred many times. The chain couples TRBV6-6 to TRBJ2-7; no clear D gene. The germline CDR1 and CDR2 sequences are MNHNY and SVGAGI (reference sequence). V was cut by 3 bases and J by 7 bases, with 10 bases left in between. The CDR3 extends over 12 amino acids. The CDR3 reads CASSYLGREQYF. The CDR3 DNA is TGTGCCAGCAGTTATCTGGGTCGAGAGCAGTACTTC.

This clonotype has at least ten counts. The rearrangement uses TRBV28 and TRBJ2-7, with a possible D match to TRBD1 (6 bases). The CDR3 is made up of 14 amino acids. Germline-derived CDR1 and CDR2 are MDHEN and SYDVKM. The V end was cut by 8 bases, the J end by 2 bases, with 16 bases between. The CDR3 here is CASLRAGAAYEQYF. The CDR3 nucleotides read TGTGCCAGCTTGCGCGCAGGGGCAGCCTACGAGCAGTACTTC.

This clonotype was counted many times. CDR3 DNA sequence: TGTGCCAGCAGCTCGACAAACCTGGGGGAAAAACTGTTTTTT. Its protein product is CASSSTNLGEKLFF. The chain couples TRBV7-7 to TRBJ1-4; no clear D gene. Germline loops: CDR1 SSHAT, CDR2 FNYEAQ (reference sequence). Trimming pared 4 bases from V and 8 bases from J, leaving 14 bases between. The CDR3 sequence is 14 residues long.

This clonotype was recorded at least ten times. CDR3: CAWISTGFRETQYF. The CDR3 DNA reads TGTGCCTGGATTTCGACAGGGTTTCGAGAGACCCAGTACTTC. This chain connects TRBV30 to TRBJ2-5, with TRBD1 matching over 7 bases. This CDR3 region has 14 residues. Germline V gene sequence: CDR1 GTSNPN, CDR2 SVGIG (reference sequence). Germline trimming cut 4 bases from V and 4 bases from J; bases unmatched to any gene: 9.

This clonotype was detected many times. The chain is built from TRBV19 and TRBJ2-5, with a possible D match to TRBD1 (5 bases). This CDR3 region has 13 residues. Trimming shortened V by 5 bases and J by 2 bases, and 9 bases separated the two germline ends. Germline values: CDR1 LNHDA, CDR2 SQIVND (reference sequence). CDR3 loop: CASSLQVQETQYF. The CDR3 nucleotides read TGTGCCAGTAGTCTACAGGTTCAAGAGACCCAGTACTTC. Supplemented by reference TRBV19 and TRBJ2-5, the full variable domain reads DGGITQSPKYLFRKEGQNVTLSCEQNLNHDAMYWYRQDPGQGLRLIYYSQIVNDFQKGDIAEGYSVSREKKESFPLTVTSAQKNPTAFYLCASSLQVQETQYFGPGTRLLVL.

This clonotype was counted at least ten times. The gene calls are TRBV3-1 and TRBJ2-2; D is unclear. The CDR3 is 14 amino acids. Trimming removed 1 base at V and 3 bases at J, with 6 bases between. Germline V CDR1 and CDR2: LGHDT, YNNKEL (reference sequence). For the CDR3, the DNA is TGTGCCAGCAGCCAAGGGGTGTACACCGGGGAGCTGTTTTTT. Translation gives CASSQGVYTGELFF.

This rearrangement joins TRBV5-1 to TRBJ1-1; D unclear. This CDR3 has 15 residues. Germline loops: CDR1 SGHRS, CDR2 YFSETQ. V shed 0 bases and J shed 0 bases, with 9 bases lying between them. The CDR3 loop is CASSLAGTVNTEAFF. Written as DNA, the CDR3 is TGCGCCAGCAGCTTGGCCGGCACTGTGAACACTGAAGCTTTCTTT.

At least ten counts were recorded for this clonotype. J is TRBJ2-3 and V is TRBV5-1, with 9 bases identical to TRBD1. The CDR3 length is 17 residues. Germline values: CDR1 SGHRS, CDR2 YFSETQ. With 3 bases clipped from V and 0 bases from J, the junction kept 8 bases outside the gene matches. The CDR3 loop is CASSYRRDRESTDTQYF. The DNA for the CDR3 is TGCGCCAGCAGCTACCGCCGGGACAGGGAAAGCACAGATACGCAGTATTTT.

The V gene is TRBV28, the J gene TRBJ2-7; the match to TRBD1 covers 9 bases. The V and J ends lost 5 bases and 4 bases, in that order; junction bases with no gene match: 12. This CDR3 is built from 16 residues. The germline V gene has CDR1 MDHEN and CDR2 SYDVKM. In DNA, the CDR3 is TGTGCCAGCAGTGCTAGGAGAACGACAGGGGGGTACGAGCAGTACTTC. Protein: CASSARRTTGGYEQYF.

This clonotype appeared many times. V gene TRBV4-1 combines with J gene TRBJ1-6; the D gene is possibly TRBD1 (6 bases). V lost 0 bases and J 0 bases, leaving 18 bases between the germline ends. The CDR3 consists of 20 residues. Germline CDR1 is MGHRA and CDR2 is YSYEKL. CDR3 bases: TGCGCCAGCAGCCAAGATTTGGGGACGGAGGACAGCTCCTATAATTCACCCCTCCACTTT. Protein sequence: CASSQDLGTEDSSYNSPLHF.

By share, this clonotype ranks as medium-sized (0.01 to 0.1%). This rearrangement joins TRBV29-1 to TRBJ2-3; D is perhaps TRBD1 (7 bases). CDR3 length: 14 residues. Trimming removed 4 bases from V and 1 base from J, with 12 bases in between. Germline values: CDR1 SQVTM, CDR2 ANQGSEA. CDR3: CSVGRDSGTDTQYF. The CDR3 DNA follows: TGCAGCGTTGGGAGGGACAGTGGCACAGATACGCAGTATTTT.

There are many counts of this clonotype. This chain links TRBV19 with TRBJ1-1; tentative D call: TRBD1 (5 bases). Germline-derived CDR1 and CDR2 are LNHDA and SQIVND (reference sequence). V was trimmed by 7 bases and J by 3 bases, leaving 15 bases between them. CDR3 length equals 14 residues. CDR3 in DNA: TGTGCCAGTAACCGGGCCTCGGGGGACACTGAAGCTTTCTTT. Its translation: CASNRASGDTEAFF.